The present T cell receptor (beta chain) was sequenced within a study of blood T cell repertoires in COVID-19. The CDR3 length is 16 residues. This clone appeared once. Under the authors' procedure: Using reference gene primer amplification, nucleated cell counts were estimated. TCRdb's table, derived via immunoSEQ multiplex PCR, lists solely in-frame clones and lacks some. V and J calls and clone size are given by that table; D and trimming were obtained from the DNA. The sample carries 85,000 to 95,000 clones, around 86% recorded once. Material: peripheral blood. The V call is TRBV21-1, the J call TRBJ1-1. TRBV21-1 is recorded as a pseudogene. This receptor was obtained from a woman at least 80 years old with acute or convalescent COVID-19. CDR3 residues: CASSKALGRRNTEAFF. In nucleotides, the CDR3 is TGTGCCAGCAGCAAAGCGCTCGGTAGAAGGAACACTGAAGCTTTCTTT.